This TCR beta chain was retrieved from a study of metastatic and nonmetastatic thyroid tumors. Every patient underwent thyroid surgery untreated. TCRdb re-analyzed the PCR reads using MiXCR. The data show over 9,000 clones, less than 50% seen once. Trimming took off 3 bases at V and 7 bases at J, with 13 bases between the two ends. This CDR3 contains 15 residues. Germline V gene sequence: CDR1 SGHTA, CDR2 FQGTGA. The chain has TRBV7-3 and TRBJ1-6; D gene ambiguous. The clonotype was recovered from a female donor with papillary thyroid cancer or a benign thyroid nodule (not recorded which). Some clones in this sample may be carry-over from other donors' samples. The sample comprised tumor tissue. The CDR3 DNA reads TGTGCCAGCAGCTTGTCGAGGGCGGGGAATTCACCCCTCCACTTT. Translation gives CASSLSRAGNSPLHF. Filled out from reference TRBV7-3 and TRBJ1-6, the complete variable domain reads GAGVSQTPSNKVTEKGKYVELRCDPISGHTALYWYRQSLGQGPEFLIYFQGTGAADDSGLPNDRFFAVRPEGSVSTLKIQRTERGDSAVYLCASSLSRAGNSPLHFGNGTRLTVT.